One and the same sample provided the 31 T cell receptor beta chains below, sequenced in a study of T cell responses to AZD1222 COVID-19 vaccine. TCRdb keeps only in-frame clones here, not all; method: immunoSEQ multiplex PCR. This table has 140,000 to 150,000 clones, approximately 78% appearing once. Source: peripheral blood, taken on day 0 of MenACWY control vaccination. These receptors were collected from an adult in good health.

This clone was recorded once. This chain uses TRBV24-1 with TRBJ1-2, with D unresolved. CDR3 length: 14 residues. Germline V lookup: CDR1 KGHDR, CDR2 SFDVKD. The ends were cut back, 4 bases at V and 5 bases at J, with 13 bases in the middle. Here the CDR3 reads CATSDPRRNYGYTF. CDR3 DNA sequence: TGTGCCACCAGTGACCCGCGGCGGAATTATGGCTACACCTTC.

The J gene is TRBJ2-1, the V gene TRBV5-4; D gene ambiguous. V was trimmed by 3 bases and J by 0 bases, leaving 7 bases between them. Germline values: CDR1 SGHNT, CDR2 YYREEE (reference sequence). This CDR3 spans 14 amino acids. The CDR3 here is CASSSLDSYNEQFF. The CDR3 DNA follows: TGTGCCAGCAGCTCTCTCGACTCCTACAATGAGCAGTTCTTC. Drawing the rest from reference TRBV5-4 and TRBJ2-1, the complete variable domain is ETGVTQSPTHLIKTRGQQVTLRCSSQSGHNTVSWYQQALGQGPQFIFQYYREEENGRGNFPPRFSGLQFPNYSSELNVNALELDDSALYLCASSSLDSYNEQFFGPGTRLTVL.

V gene TRBV11-2 combines with J gene TRBJ2-2; D may be TRBD1 (6 bases). The germline V gene encodes CDR1 SGHAT and CDR2 FQNNGV. The CDR3 has 17 residues. Trimming cost V 2 bases and J 5 bases, with 18 bases left between them. The CDR3 sequence is CASSLNQGTTRTGELFF. In DNA form, the CDR3 reads TGTGCCAGCAGCTTAAATCAAGGGACAACGAGAACCGGGGAGCTGTTTTTT.

This chain uses TRBV9 with TRBJ1-3; 7 bases are shared with TRBD1. The CDR3 is made up of 17 amino acids. Germline V gives CDR1 SGDLS, CDR2 YYNGEE. The junction had 9 bases not matched to a gene; V was cut back by 3 bases and J by 0 bases. This CDR3 reads CASSDVTGDRSGNTIYF. As DNA, the CDR3 is TGTGCCAGCAGCGATGTCACAGGGGACCGCTCTGGAAACACCATATATTTT.

The chain carries TRBV5-1 and TRBJ2-1, with TRBD2 identical over 8 bases. Unmatched junction bases numbered 6, after V lost 4 bases and J lost 0 bases. This CDR3 is 16 amino acids long. Germline assignment: CDR1 SGHRS and CDR2 YFSETQ. This CDR3 is CASSSIAGSSYNEQFF. The CDR3 nucleotides read TGCGCCAGCAGCAGCATAGCGGGGAGCTCCTACAATGAGCAGTTCTTC.

The genes are TRBV12-3 or TRBV12-4 and TRBJ1-2; TRBD1 is a possible D gene (6 bases). The V end lost 6 bases, the J end lost 8 bases, and 16 bases lay between the germline ends. This CDR3 is 13 amino acids long. The DNA of the CDR3 is TGTGCCAGCAGCCCAATACAGGGAGGGGGCTACACCTTC. Translating gives CASSPIQGGGYTF.

V usage is TRBV29-1 and J usage is TRBJ1-5; tentatively, D is TRBD1 (6 bases). This CDR3 has 12 residues. Germline lookup yields CDR1 SQVTM and CDR2 ANQGSEA. The germline V and J ends were trimmed by 6 bases and 3 bases, with 9 bases remaining between them. The CDR3 DNA is TGCAGCGTCGGACAGTTCAATCAGCCCCAGCATTTT. The encoded protein is CSVGQFNQPQHF.

The DNA for the CDR3 is TGTGCCAGCAGCCTCCGGGATGGGGCCCAGTACTTC. This encodes CASSLRDGAQYF. J is TRBJ2-5 and V is TRBV3-1 (or the pseudogene TRBV3-2); D perhaps matches TRBD2 (5 bases). CDR1 and CDR2 (germline): LGHDT, YNNKEL (reference sequence). The CDR3 is 12 amino acids. V lost 4 bases, J lost 9 bases, and 12 bases lay in between.

Only a few counts were recorded for this clone. The rearrangement links TRBV28 to TRBJ1-1, with TRBD1 matching over 8 bases. The CDR3 length is 14 residues. CDR1 MDHEN and CDR2 SYDVKM come from the germline V gene. Trimming took 6 bases from V and 5 from J; bases not matched to a gene: 8. The chain's CDR3 is CASRRAGGETEAFF. The CDR3 bases are TGTGCCAGCAGAAGAGCAGGGGGCGAAACTGAAGCTTTCTTT.

This clone was observed a handful of times. The chain employs TRBV19 and TRBJ2-3, with 11 bases that match TRBD1. CDR1 and CDR2 (germline): LNHDA, SQIVND (reference sequence). The V segment lost 4 bases and the J segment 3 bases; nucleotides outside the gene matches: 3. The CDR3 covers 15 residues. The CDR3 coding sequence is TGTGCCAGTAGTACGGACAGGGGGCTTACAGATACGCAGTATTTT. Protein sequence: CASSTDRGLTDTQYF.

This clone came up once. The V gene is TRBV14, the J gene TRBJ1-6; unclear D gene. Germline CDR1 reads SGHDN; CDR2 reads FVKESK. The CDR3 length is 15 residues. Between the trimmed V and J ends, which lost 3 bases and 4 bases, there was a span of 10 bases. CDR3 nucleotide sequence: TGTGCCAGCAGCCACGCGGGAAAGTATAATTCACCCCTCCACTTT. Its translation is CASSHAGKYNSPLHF.

CDR3 region: CASSLRRGDYGYTF. The CDR3 bases are TGCGCCAGCAGCTTGCGCAGGGGGGACTATGGCTACACCTTC. The chain recombines TRBV5-1 with TRBJ1-2; 7 positions agree with TRBD1. In germline, CDR1 is SGHRS, CDR2 YFSETQ. The CDR3 has 14 residues. The ends lost 1 base at V and 3 bases at J; junction bases unmatched: 3.

This clone was seen at least ten times. The gene calls are TRBV4-2 and TRBJ2-2; 10 nucleotides match TRBD2. Trimming took 4 bases from V and 5 from J; bases not matched to a gene: 10. CDR1 and CDR2 from the germline V gene are LGHNA and YNFKEQ. The CDR3 extends over 17 amino acids. In DNA, the CDR3 is TGTGCCAGCAGCCGGAATTCCTTGACTAGCGGGACCGGGGAGCTGTTTTTT. Translated, it gives CASSRNSLTSGTGELFF.

This chain uses TRBV19 with TRBJ1-6; D remains ambiguous. CDR3 length: 13 amino acids. The germline V and J ends were trimmed by 4 bases and 10 bases, with 11 bases remaining between them. In germline, CDR1 is LNHDA, CDR2 SQIVND (reference sequence). The CDR3 region has the DNA TGTGCCAGTAGTACTGGGTCTGGGTCACCCCTCCACTTT. It translates to CASSTGSGSPLHF.

A single count supports this clone. The chain uses TRBV5-1 and TRBJ1-2; 9 nucleotides match TRBD1. There are 16 residues in the CDR3. Looked up from germline, CDR1 is SGHRS and CDR2 is YFSETQ. V trimming: 4 bases; J trimming: 1 base; junction bases outside the gene matches: 8. CDR3 sequence reads: CASSPGQGPLNYGYTF. CDR3 DNA: TGCGCCAGCAGCCCGGGACAGGGCCCCCTTAACTATGGCTACACCTTC. The complete variable domain, with remaining parts taken from reference TRBV5-1 and TRBJ1-2, reads KAGVTQTPRYLIKTRGQQVTLSCSPISGHRSVSWYQQTPGQGLQFLFEYFSETQRNKGNFPGRFSGRQFSNSRSEMNVSTLELGDSALYLCASSPGQGPLNYGYTFGSGTRLTVV.

The chain combines TRBV3-1 (or the pseudogene TRBV3-2) with TRBJ1-4; D gene unclear. The CDR3 is 14 amino acids. Trimming pared 0 bases from V and 2 bases from J, leaving 4 bases between. Germline CDR1 and CDR2: LGHDT and YNNKEL (reference sequence). Here the CDR3 reads CASSQESTNEKLFF. The CDR3 region has the DNA TGTGCCAGCAGCCAAGAATCCACTAATGAAAAACTGTTTTTT.

The chain uses TRBV7-3 and TRBJ2-3; 12 bases are a match to TRBD2. This CDR3 is built from 13 residues. The germline gives CDR1 SGHTA, CDR2 FQGTGA. V lost 5 bases, J lost 8 bases, and 2 bases stayed unmatched. The CDR3 nucleotides are TGTGCCAGCAGCCGGGGACTAGCGGGTACGCAGTATTTT. Its translation is CASSRGLAGTQYF.

V and J are TRBV19 and TRBJ2-3; 14 bases agree with TRBD2. The V segment lost 1 base and the J segment 7 bases; nucleotides outside the gene matches: 10. The V gene's germline CDR1 is LNHDA and CDR2 SQIVND (reference sequence). The length of the CDR3 is 18 residues. The CDR3 coding sequence is TGTGCCAGTAGTATAGCGGGGACTAGCGGGGGACGCACCTATACGCAGTATTTT. Translated: CASSIAGTSGGRTYTQYF. Together with reference TRBV19 and TRBJ2-3, the CDR3 gives the full variable domain: DGGITQSPKYLFRKEGQNVTLSCEQNLNHDAMYWYRQDPGQGLRLIYYSQIVNDFQKGDIAEGYSVSREKKESFPLTVTSAQKNPTAFYLCASSIAGTSGGRTYTQYFGPGTRLTVL.

In its sample, this clone was seen a few times. The rearrangement uses TRBV18 and TRBJ1-2; a weak D match, TRBD1 (5 bases). From germline, CDR1 is KGHSH and CDR2 LQKENI. V lost 3 bases and J lost 8, with 13 bases in between. The CDR3 length is 13 residues. CDR3 region: CASSPHPGRGYTF. The CDR3 DNA follows: TGTGCCAGCTCACCGCATCCAGGGCGAGGCTACACCTTC.

The V and J genes are TRBV7-9 and TRBJ1-5; no firm D call. V was cut by 1 base and J by 0 bases, with 4 bases left in between. CDR1 and CDR2 from the germline V gene are SEHNR and FQNEAQ (reference sequence). The CDR3 spans 14 residues. The CDR3 nucleotides are TGTGCCAGCAGCTTAGAATTTAGCAATCAGCCCCAGCATTTT. Translating it yields CASSLEFSNQPQHF.

This chain joins TRBV29-1 and TRBJ1-2; D may be TRBD1 (5 bases). Germline CDR1 is SQVTM and CDR2 is ANQGSEA. The CDR3 runs to 13 residues. V lost 4 bases and J 4 bases, leaving 13 bases between the germline ends. CDR3 sequence: CSVVGGGIYGYTF. The CDR3 DNA reads as TGCAGCGTTGTCGGCGGGGGAATCTATGGCTACACCTTC.

As concerns this clone: Other DNA sequences of this sample code for an identical CDR3. The chain joins TRBV19 to TRBJ1-5; a weak D match, TRBD1 (5 bases). CDR3 size: 15 residues. Trimming shortened V by 3 bases and J by 1 base, and 10 bases separated the two germline ends. Germline V gene data show CDR1 as LNHDA and CDR2 as SQIVND (reference sequence). The CDR3 DNA follows: TGTGCCAGTAGTATCGGGGGAGGAAGCAATCAGCCCCAGCATTTT. Amino acid sequence: CASSIGGGSNQPQHF.

The gene calls are TRBV19 and TRBJ2-5; D possibly corresponds to TRBD2 (5 bases). Germline V CDR1 and CDR2: LNHDA, SQIVND (reference sequence). This CDR3 is 13 amino acids long. Trimming took 5 bases from V and 4 from J, leaving 11 bases between them. This chain's CDR3 is CASSSGAVETQYF. DNA of the CDR3: TGTGCCAGTAGTTCCGGAGCGGTAGAGACCCAGTACTTC. Filled out from reference TRBV19 and TRBJ2-5, the complete variable domain reads DGGITQSPKYLFRKEGQNVTLSCEQNLNHDAMYWYRQDPGQGLRLIYYSQIVNDFQKGDIAEGYSVSREKKESFPLTVTSAQKNPTAFYLCASSSGAVETQYFGPGTRLLVL.

V is TRBV6-5 and J is TRBJ2-1, with 8 bases that match TRBD1. The CDR3 is 15 amino acids. V dropped 6 bases and J dropped 4; count of bases not matched to a gene: 8. Germline V CDR1 and CDR2: MNHEY, SVGAGI. This CDR3 is CASRIQGEVYNEQFF. The CDR3 DNA reads as TGTGCCAGCAGGATACAGGGGGAGGTATACAATGAGCAGTTCTTC.

In its sample, this clone was seen a few times. This chain connects TRBV2 to TRBJ1-2, with a possible D match to TRBD1 (5 bases). The CDR3 extends over 14 amino acids. CDR1 is SNHLY, CDR2 FYNNEI, per germline. Trimming shortened V by 6 bases and J by 4 bases, and 15 bases separated the two germline ends. The CDR3, as DNA: TGTGCCAGCAGGGCCTACGGGACGGCCTATGGCTACACCTTC. Translation: CASRAYGTAYGYTF. Full variable domain (rest looked up from reference TRBV2 and TRBJ1-2): EPEVTQTPSHQVTQMGQEVILRCVPISNHLYFYWYRQILGQKVEFLVSFYNNEISEKSEIFDDQFSVERPDGSNFTLKIRSTKLEDSAMYFCASRAYGTAYGYTFGSGTRLTVV.

This chain links TRBV4-1 with TRBJ1-4; D may be TRBD1 (5 bases). Germline CDR1 MGHRA, CDR2 YSYEKL. The CDR3 totals 16 residues. V lost 0 bases to trimming and J lost 6 bases, with 14 bases between them. The CDR3 nucleotides are TGCGCCAGCAGCCAAGACCCCGGGGCGCCGGATGAAAAACTGTTTTTT. The encoded protein is CASSQDPGAPDEKLFF.

The chain links TRBV3-1 (or the pseudogene TRBV3-2) to TRBJ1-4; D gene uncertain. V was pared by 0 bases and J by 10 bases, with 9 bases between. This CDR3 contains 13 residues. Germline assignment: CDR1 LGHDT and CDR2 YNNKEL (reference sequence). CDR3 loop: CASSQDSVGKLFF. DNA of the CDR3: TGTGCCAGCAGCCAAGATTCCGTGGGAAAACTGTTTTTT.

The chain has TRBV5-4 and TRBJ2-3, with D possibly being TRBD1 or TRBD2 (5 bases each). Germline V gene lookup returns CDR1 SGHNT and CDR2 YYREEE (reference sequence). There are 15 residues in the CDR3. The V gene lost 4 bases and the J gene lost 4 bases, with 16 bases spanning the gap. The CDR3 is CASSPGSGSPDTQYF. CDR3 DNA sequence: TGTGCCAGCAGCCCCGGGTCAGGGAGCCCAGATACGCAGTATTTT.

The chain has TRBV11-3 and TRBJ1-5; the match to TRBD1 covers 7 bases. V was pared by 5 bases and J by 2 bases, with 9 bases of the junction left unmatched. The germline V gene has CDR1 SGHNT and CDR2 YENEEA. There are 16 residues in the CDR3. CDR3 nucleotides: TGTGCCAGCAGCGCTGACAGGGAAATTGGCAATCAGCCCCAGCATTTT. It is translated as CASSADREIGNQPQHF.

This clone has a handful of counts. Other DNA sequences within the sample encode an identical CDR3. The chain is built from TRBV9 and TRBJ2-3, with 8 bases matching TRBD2. V lost 0 bases and J lost 1; bases outside the gene matches: 4. In germline, CDR1 is SGDLS, CDR2 YYNGEE. This CDR3 is 16 amino acids long. DNA for the CDR3: TGTGCCAGCAGCGTAGCTGGGCGGGGGGGCACAGATACGCAGTATTTT. Its translation is CASSVAGRGGTDTQYF.

V gene TRBV23-1 combines with J gene TRBJ1-2, with 8 bases matching TRBD1. Being an ORF, TRBV23-1 has a function that is uncertain. This CDR3 is 17 amino acids long. V shed 2 bases and J 4 bases; nucleotides not matched to a gene: 12. The CDR3 bases are TGCGCCAGCAGTCAACCAGGGGGCAGGGGGCGCGTCTATGGCTACACCTTC. Encoded protein: CASSQPGGRGRVYGYTF.